This T cell receptor (beta chain) was identified in a study of Ad26.COV2.S vaccination and SARS-CoV-2 variants (dated by TCRdb to about 2021). Describing the broader study: Vaccine-arm donors came from COV1001, a multicentre, randomized, double-blind, placebo-controlled phase I-IIa trial of Ad26.COV2.S in healthy adults. Ad26.COV2.S was administered intramuscularly at a dose of 5x10^10 or 1x10^11 viral particles, either as one shot or as two shots given 56 days apart. Sequencing of the TCRbeta repertoire served to evaluate the specificity and breadth of SARS-CoV-2-reactive T cell receptors following Ad26.COV2.S vaccination. A total of around 32 samples were included in the TCR-sequenced set, comprising around 19 Ad26.COV2.S vaccine recipients, 5 placebo recipients and 8 SARS-CoV-2 convalescent individuals. Participants in the trial were split at random into five groups of five each, receiving low-dose or high-dose Ad26.COV2.S once or twice, or else placebo on both occasions. Throughout the experiments and outcome assessment, investigators stayed blinded to trial group allocation.

The immunoSEQ Assay was used to sequence TCRbeta CDR3 regions. After extraction, genomic DNA underwent amplification by bias-controlled multiplex PCR, followed by high-throughput sequencing. Concerning the study's data processing: To quantify the absolute abundance of each unique TCRbeta CDR3 region, sequences were collapsed and filtered. T cell fraction was estimated by normalizing TCRbeta template counts to usable DNA, with usable DNA measured through amplification of reference genes found in all nucleated cells. Repertoire TCRs were annotated as SARS-CoV-2-specific by exact matching of V gene, CDR3 amino acid sequence and J gene to a known reactive TCR set. The reference SARS-CoV-2 TCR set was derived from MIRA and filtered for enrichment in COVID-19-positive ImmuneCODE repertoires, a step that removed public or cross-reactive TCRs. Using the MIRA antigens, annotated TCRs were further analysed by specific ORF or by position within an ORF. Depth was the summed frequency of annotated unique rearrangements, while breadth was defined as annotated unique rearrangements over total unique productive rearrangements. Two-sided Wilcoxon rank-sum tests were applied when comparing TCR breadth between groups. Drawn from immuneACCESS, this table holds only the in-frame rearrangements with V and J called that TCRdb kept. Clones are partly lost; checked studies trace under half to an unresolved V gene and leave the rest unexplained. D and trimming were read from the DNA, whereas the V and J calls and clone size are those reported in that table. Within this sample are about 390,000 clones, with about nine tenths of them counted one time only. More than 1.5% of the sample rests with the top ten.

Summary of the overall study and its limitations: Spike-specific TCR breadth was higher in Ad26.COV2.S recipients than in placebo recipients (P = 0.0014). According to the authors, total T cell responses may have been underestimated by the TCR breadth and depth analyses. The study was not powered for comparison of responses between vaccine doses or regimens. Comparable non-spike TCR breadth was observed between vaccine and placebo recipients, consistent with only spike being contained in the vaccine. Substantial breadth of spike-specific CD8+ and CD4+ T cell responses was reported after vaccination.

Note on this clone: Which antigen it targets is not known. No much larger clonotype is one base removed from it; base qualities were not supplied.

According to the germline V gene, CDR1 reads KGHSH and CDR2 reads LQKENI. The germline ends are 12 bases apart after V is trimmed by 4 bases and J by 3 bases. The cysteine opens and the phenylalanine closes a CDR3 of 14 amino acids. Here the CDR3 DNA is all that survives: 42 bases in frame from base 1. What the treatment or condition label conveys for this sample: some 19 received Ad26.COV2.S at low or high dose, single or two shots; several received placebo; per-sample allocation not given. For vaccine and placebo recipients, repertoires were sequenced using samples collected on day 63 after the first injection. Cohort 1b enrolled around 23 adults aged 18-55 years at a single site in Boston, USA, between 29 July and 7 August 2020. Ad26.COV2.S was a replication-incompetent adenovirus type 26 vector that expressed a prefusion-stabilized SARS-CoV-2 spike protein derived from the original Wuhan strain.

The specimen comprised peripheral blood, sampled in a trial of Ad26.COV2.S vaccine versus placebo. This sequence uses TRBV18 and TRBJ1-1, with an unclear D gene assignment. This clonotype originated in a person aged 18-65 years who received the Ad26.COV2.S COVID-19 vaccine or a placebo. In nucleotides, the sequence is TGTGCCAGCTCACGGGCCAGCAAAGACACTGAAGCTTTCTTT. Its amino acids are CASSRASKDTEAFF.